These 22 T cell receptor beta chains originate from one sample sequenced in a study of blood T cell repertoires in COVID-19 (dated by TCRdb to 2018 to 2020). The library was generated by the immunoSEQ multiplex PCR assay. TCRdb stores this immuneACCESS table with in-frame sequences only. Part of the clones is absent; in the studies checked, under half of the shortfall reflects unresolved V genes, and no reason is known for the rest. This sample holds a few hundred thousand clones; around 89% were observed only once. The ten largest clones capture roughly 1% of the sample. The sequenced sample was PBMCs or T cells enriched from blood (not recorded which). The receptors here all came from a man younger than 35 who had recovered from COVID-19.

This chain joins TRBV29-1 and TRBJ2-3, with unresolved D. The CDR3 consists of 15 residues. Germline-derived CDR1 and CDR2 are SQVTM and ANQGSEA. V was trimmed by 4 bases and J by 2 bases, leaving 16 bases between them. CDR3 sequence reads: CSVVLLSSVTDTQYF. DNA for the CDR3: TGCAGCGTTGTACTTTTGTCGTCTGTCACAGATACGCAGTATTTT.

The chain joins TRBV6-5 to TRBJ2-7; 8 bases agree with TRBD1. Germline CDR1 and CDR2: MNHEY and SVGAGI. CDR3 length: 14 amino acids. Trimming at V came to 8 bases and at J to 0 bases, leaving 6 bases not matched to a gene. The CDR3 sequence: CASRLGQGSYEQYF. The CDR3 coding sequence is TGTGCCAGCCGTCTAGGACAGGGCTCCTACGAGCAGTACTTC.

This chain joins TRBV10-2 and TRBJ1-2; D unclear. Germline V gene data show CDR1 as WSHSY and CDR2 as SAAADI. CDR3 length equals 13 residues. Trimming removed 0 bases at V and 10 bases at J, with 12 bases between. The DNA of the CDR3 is TGCGCCAGCAGTGAGTCTAAAGACAATCACTACACCTTC. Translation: CASSESKDNHYTF.

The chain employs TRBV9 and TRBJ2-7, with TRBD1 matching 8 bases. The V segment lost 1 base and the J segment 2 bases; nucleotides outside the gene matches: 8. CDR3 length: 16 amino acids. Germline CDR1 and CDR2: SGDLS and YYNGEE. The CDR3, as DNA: TGTGCCAGCAGCGTATCCTCCGGGACAGGCCCCTACGAGCAGTACTTC. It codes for CASSVSSGTGPYEQYF.

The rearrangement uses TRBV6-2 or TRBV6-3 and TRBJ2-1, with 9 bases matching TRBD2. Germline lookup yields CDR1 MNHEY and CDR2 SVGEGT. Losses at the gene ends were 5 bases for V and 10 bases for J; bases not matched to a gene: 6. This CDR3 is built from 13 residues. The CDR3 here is CASSPSAGGEQFF. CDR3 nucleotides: TGTGCCAGCAGTCCCTCAGCGGGAGGCGAGCAGTTCTTC.

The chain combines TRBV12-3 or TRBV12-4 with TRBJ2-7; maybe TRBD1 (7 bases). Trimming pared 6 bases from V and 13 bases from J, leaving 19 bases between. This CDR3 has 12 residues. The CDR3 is CASSISTGRIYF. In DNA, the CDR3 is TGTGCCAGCAGCATATCGACAGGGAGGATATACTTC.

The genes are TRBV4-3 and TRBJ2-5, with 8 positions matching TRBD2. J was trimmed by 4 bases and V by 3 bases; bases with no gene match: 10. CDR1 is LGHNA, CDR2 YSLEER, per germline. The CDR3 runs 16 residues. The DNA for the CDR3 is TGCGCCAGCAGCCAGAACCTGGGACTAGGTGGAGAGACCCAGTACTTC. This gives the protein CASSQNLGLGGETQYF.

The CDR3 here is CASSPGTGITEAFF. The DNA for the CDR3 is TGTGCCAGCAGCCCCGGGACAGGGATCACTGAAGCTTTCTTT. The V call is TRBV7-3, the J call TRBJ1-1; 9 nucleotides agree with TRBD1. This CDR3 comprises 14 residues. After removal of 5 bases from V and 4 bases from J, the junction contained 5 bases not matched to a gene. Germline CDR1 and CDR2: SGHTA and FQGTGA.

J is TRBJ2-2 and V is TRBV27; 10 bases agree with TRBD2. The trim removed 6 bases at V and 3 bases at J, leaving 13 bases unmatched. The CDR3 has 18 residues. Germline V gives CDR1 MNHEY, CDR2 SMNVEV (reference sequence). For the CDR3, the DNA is TGTGCCAGCAGCACCCCGCGGGCTAGCGGGAGTTACACCGGGGAGCTGTTTTTT. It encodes CASSTPRASGSYTGELFF.

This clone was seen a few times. CDR3 residues: CASRGRSEQYF. The CDR3 DNA follows: TGTGCCAGCAGGGGGAGATCCGAGCAGTACTTC. V gene TRBV7-9 combines with J gene TRBJ2-7; tentative D call: TRBD2 (5 bases). V was cut by 6 bases and J by 6 bases, with 9 bases left in between. Germline lookup yields CDR1 SEHNR and CDR2 FQNEAQ (reference sequence). This CDR3 comprises 11 residues.

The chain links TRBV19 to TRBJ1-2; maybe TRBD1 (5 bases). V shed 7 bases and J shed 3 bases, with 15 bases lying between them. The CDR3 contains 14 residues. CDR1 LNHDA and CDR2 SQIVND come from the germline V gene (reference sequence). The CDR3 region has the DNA TGTGCCAGTACCTCGGACAACCGGTACTATGGCTACACCTTC. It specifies CASTSDNRYYGYTF.

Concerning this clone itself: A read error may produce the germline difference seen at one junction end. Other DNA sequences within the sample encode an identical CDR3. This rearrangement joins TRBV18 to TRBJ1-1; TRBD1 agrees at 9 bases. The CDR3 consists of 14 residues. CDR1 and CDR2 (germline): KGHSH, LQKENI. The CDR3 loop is CASSPQGAGTEAFF. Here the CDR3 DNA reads TGTGCCAGCTCTCCACAGGGGGCTGGAACTGAAGCTTTCTTT.

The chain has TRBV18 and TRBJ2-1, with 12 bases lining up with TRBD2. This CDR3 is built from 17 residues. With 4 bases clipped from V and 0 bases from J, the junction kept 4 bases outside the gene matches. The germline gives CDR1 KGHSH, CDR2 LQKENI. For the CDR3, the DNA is TGTGCCAGCTCACGGGGGACTAGCGGGTTCTCCTACAATGAGCAGTTCTTC. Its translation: CASSRGTSGFSYNEQFF.

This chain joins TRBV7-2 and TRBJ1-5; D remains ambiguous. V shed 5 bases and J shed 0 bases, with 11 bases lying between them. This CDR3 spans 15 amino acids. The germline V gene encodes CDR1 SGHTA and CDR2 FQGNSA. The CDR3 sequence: CASSLQSISNQPQHF. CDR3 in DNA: TGTGCCAGCAGCCTACAGTCGATTAGCAATCAGCCCCAGCATTTT.

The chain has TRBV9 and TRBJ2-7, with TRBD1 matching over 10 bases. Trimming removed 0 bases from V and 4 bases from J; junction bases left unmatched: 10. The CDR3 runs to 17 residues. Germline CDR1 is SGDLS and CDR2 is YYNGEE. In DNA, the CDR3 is TGTGCCAGCAGCGTAGGCCGTCGGGACAGGGGTTTATACGAGCAGTACTTC. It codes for CASSVGRRDRGLYEQYF.

CDR3 region: CASSLGAGGLIEQFF. CDR3 nucleotide sequence: TGTGCCAGCAGCTTGGGAGCGGGAGGTTTAATTGAGCAGTTCTTC. This chain links TRBV5-5 with TRBJ2-1; 9 bases line up with TRBD2. CDR1 SGHKS and CDR2 YYEKEE come from the germline V gene (reference sequence). After removal of 0 bases from V and 9 bases from J, the junction contained 7 bases not matched to a gene. This CDR3 has 15 amino acids.

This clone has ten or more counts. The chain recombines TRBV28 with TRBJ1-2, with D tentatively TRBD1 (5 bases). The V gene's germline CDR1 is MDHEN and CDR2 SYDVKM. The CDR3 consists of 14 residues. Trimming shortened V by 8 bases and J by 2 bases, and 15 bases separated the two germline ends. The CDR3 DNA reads TGTGCCAGCGCATTCAGGGAGGGGAACTATGGCTACACCTTC. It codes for CASAFREGNYGYTF.

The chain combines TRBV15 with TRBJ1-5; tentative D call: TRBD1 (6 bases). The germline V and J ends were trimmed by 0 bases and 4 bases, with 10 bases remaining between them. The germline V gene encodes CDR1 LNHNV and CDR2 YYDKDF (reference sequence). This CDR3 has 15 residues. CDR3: CATSREATGNQPQHF. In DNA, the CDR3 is TGTGCCACCAGCAGAGAGGCAACAGGGAATCAGCCCCAGCATTTT.

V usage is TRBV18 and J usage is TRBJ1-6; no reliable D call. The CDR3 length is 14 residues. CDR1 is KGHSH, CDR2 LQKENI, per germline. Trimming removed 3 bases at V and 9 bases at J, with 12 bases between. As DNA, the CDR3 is TGTGCCAGCTCACCCGAGAAGTCCGGTTCACCCCTCCACTTT. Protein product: CASSPEKSGSPLHF.

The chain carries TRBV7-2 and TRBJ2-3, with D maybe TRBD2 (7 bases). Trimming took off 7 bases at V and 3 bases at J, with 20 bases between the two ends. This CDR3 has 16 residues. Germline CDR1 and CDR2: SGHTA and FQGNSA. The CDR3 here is CASNKGGTPLTDTQYF. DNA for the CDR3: TGTGCCAGCAATAAGGGGGGGACACCGCTTACAGATACGCAGTATTTT.

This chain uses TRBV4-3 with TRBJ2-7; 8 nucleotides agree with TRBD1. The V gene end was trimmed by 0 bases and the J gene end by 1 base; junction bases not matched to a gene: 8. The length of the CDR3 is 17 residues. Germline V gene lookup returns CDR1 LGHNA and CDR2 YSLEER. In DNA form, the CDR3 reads TGCGCCAGCAGCCAAGATTGGGAACGGGACAGGTCCTACGAGCAGTACTTC. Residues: CASSQDWERDRSYEQYF.

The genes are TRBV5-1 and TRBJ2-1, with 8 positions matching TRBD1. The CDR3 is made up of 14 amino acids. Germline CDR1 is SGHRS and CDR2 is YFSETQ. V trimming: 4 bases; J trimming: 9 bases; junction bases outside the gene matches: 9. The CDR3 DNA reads TGCGCCAGCAGCATGGACAGGGCTCCCAGTGAGCAGTTCTTC. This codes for CASSMDRAPSEQFF.